These 31 T cell receptor beta chains originate from one sample sequenced in a study of identifying expanded T cells in peripheral blood. Profiling relied on immunoSEQ multiplex PCR, and the TCRdb table lists in-frame clones only, not all of them. The sample yields about 78,000 clones, approximately 84% seen once. Material: blood. The receptor source for this set is a person between 18 and 69 years old in good health.

Only one count was recorded for this clone. The genes are TRBV10-1 and TRBJ2-1, with 16 bases matching TRBD2. The CDR3 consists of 17 residues. V lost 9 bases and J lost 3; bases outside the gene matches: 8. CDR1 WNHNN and CDR2 SYGVQD come from the germline V gene (reference sequence). In DNA form, the CDR3 reads TGCGCCAGGGGCGGGACTAGCGGGAGGGCCTGCTACAATGAGCAGTTCTTC. Encoded protein: CARGGTSGRACYNEQFF.

The chain uses TRBV27 and TRBJ2-3; D is ambiguous. V lost 2 bases and J lost 6, with 3 bases in between. In germline, CDR1 is MNHEY, CDR2 SMNVEV (reference sequence). This CDR3 is 11 amino acids long. CDR3 sequence: CASSLMDTQYF. Here the CDR3 DNA reads TGTGCCAGCAGTTTAATGGATACGCAGTATTTT.

The chain couples TRBV25-1 to TRBJ2-7; D possibly corresponds to TRBD2 (6 bases). V lost 3 bases, J lost 0 bases, and 12 bases lay in between. Germline CDR1 is MGHDK and CDR2 is SYGVNS. This CDR3 comprises 15 residues. The CDR3 sequence: CASSDGGLSSYEQYF. The CDR3 DNA is TGTGCCAGCAGTGATGGAGGGTTGAGCTCCTACGAGCAGTACTTC.

This clone was picked up one time. The chain combines TRBV4-3 with TRBJ2-3; no firm D call. The CDR3 has 15 amino acids. Trimming left V 3 bases short and J 2 bases short, with 12 bases between. The V gene's germline CDR1 is LGHNA and CDR2 YSLEER. The CDR3 DNA is TGCGCCAGCAGCCATGCAAGTCGAGACACAGATACGCAGTATTTT. It is translated as CASSHASRDTDTQYF.

This sequence joins TRBV15 and TRBJ1-1; 9 bases agree with TRBD1. The CDR3 loop spans 14 amino acids. The J segment lost 7 bases and the V segment lost 1 base, leaving 4 bases of the junction unmatched. Germline lookup yields CDR1 LNHNV and CDR2 YYDKDF (reference sequence). CDR3 sequence reads: CATSRGDREGEAFF. The CDR3 region has the DNA TGTGCCACCAGCAGAGGGGACAGGGAGGGTGAAGCTTTCTTT.

The rearrangement joins TRBV18 to TRBJ1-2; no reliable D call. The CDR3 has 15 amino acids. The germline V gene has CDR1 KGHSH and CDR2 LQKENI. V lost 6 bases and J 0 bases, leaving 14 bases between the germline ends. CDR3 sequence: CASSPRTEANYGYTF. The CDR3 coding sequence is TGTGCCAGCTCTCCCCGGACGGAGGCTAACTATGGCTACACCTTC.

The chain recombines TRBV19 with TRBJ1-2; no firm D call. CDR1 is LNHDA and CDR2 is SQIVND in the germline V gene (reference sequence). CDR3 length: 12 amino acids. Trimming stripped 5 bases from V and 1 base from J, with 5 bases between. The CDR3 DNA reads TGTGCCAGTAGTGTCCTTAACTATGGCTACACCTTC. It codes for CASSVLNYGYTF.

The chain couples TRBV19 to TRBJ1-3; D is unclear. From germline, CDR1 is LNHDA and CDR2 SQIVND (reference sequence). The CDR3 extends over 14 amino acids. With 8 bases removed from V and 3 bases from J, the gap between germline ends came to 14 bases. CDR3: CASLPGRYGNTIYF. The CDR3 DNA is TGTGCCAGTCTCCCGGGTCGGTATGGAAACACCATATATTTT.

A few counts support this clone. The gene calls are TRBV4-1 and TRBJ2-2; 8 bases are a match to TRBD2. This CDR3 is built from 15 residues. V shed 2 bases, J shed 3 bases, and the junction held 2 bases outside the gene matches. Per the germline V gene, CDR1 is MGHRA and CDR2 is YSYEKL. CDR3 sequence reads: CASSQSGSYTGELFF. The CDR3 DNA is TGCGCCAGCAGCCAAAGCGGGAGTTACACCGGGGAGCTGTTTTTT.

V gene TRBV5-1 combines with J gene TRBJ2-1; D remains ambiguous. The CDR3 spans 15 residues. The V end lost 0 bases, the J end lost 1 base, and 8 bases lay between the germline ends. Germline assignment: CDR1 SGHRS and CDR2 YFSETQ. DNA of the CDR3: TGCGCCAGCAGCTTGGATTTGGTTTCCTACAATGAGCAGTTCTTC. Protein product: CASSLDLVSYNEQFF.

This clone is a singleton in its sample. The V call is TRBV19, the J call TRBJ2-2; 7 nucleotides match TRBD1. CDR1 is LNHDA and CDR2 is SQIVND in the germline V gene (reference sequence). Germline trimming cut 5 bases from V and 4 bases from J; bases unmatched to any gene: 10. The CDR3 sequence is 16 residues long. The CDR3 region is CASSPPTGSPTGELFF. The CDR3 DNA sequence: TGTGCCAGTAGTCCTCCGACAGGGAGTCCCACCGGGGAGCTGTTTTTT.

The chain has TRBV4-1 and TRBJ1-2; D remains ambiguous. With 1 base removed from V and 1 base from J, the gap between germline ends came to 10 bases. Germline-derived CDR1 and CDR2 are MGHRA and YSYEKL. The CDR3 is made up of 15 amino acids. DNA of the CDR3: TGCGCCAGCAGCCAAGCCCGGGATTTTAACTATGGCTACACCTTC. Protein product: CASSQARDFNYGYTF.

CDR3 in amino acids: CASSRGTEAFF. In DNA form, the CDR3 reads TGTGCCAGCAGTAGGGGCACTGAAGCTTTCTTT. This chain links TRBV28 with TRBJ1-1, with a possible D match to TRBD1 (5 bases). Germline CDR1 reads MDHEN; CDR2 reads SYDVKM. The ends were cut back, 5 bases at V and 4 bases at J, with 5 bases in the middle. This CDR3 is 11 amino acids long.

The chain uses TRBV18 and TRBJ2-2; D unresolved. CDR3 length: 15 amino acids. The V end was cut by 1 base, the J end by 0 bases, with 6 bases between. From germline, CDR1 is KGHSH and CDR2 LQKENI. This CDR3 is CASSPRRANTGELFF. Written as DNA, the CDR3 is TGTGCCAGCTCACCACGTCGGGCGAACACCGGGGAGCTGTTTTTT.

The chain carries TRBV7-6 and TRBJ2-5; 11 nucleotides match TRBD2. Unmatched junction bases numbered 5, after V lost 5 bases and J lost 3 bases. The germline CDR1 and CDR2 sequences are SGHVS and FNYEAQ. The length of the CDR3 is 15 residues. CDR3 protein: CASSRKTSGKETQYF. As DNA, the CDR3 is TGTGCCAGCAGCCGTAAGACTAGCGGGAAAGAGACCCAGTACTTC.

A single count supports this clone. The CDR3 DNA reads TGTGCCAGCAGCCCGGGACAGACAACTAATGAAAAACTGTTTTTT. Translating it yields CASSPGQTTNEKLFF. This chain uses TRBV9 with TRBJ1-4; TRBD1 matches 7 bases. V was clipped by 4 bases and J by 0 bases; unmatched bases: 3. The germline CDR1 and CDR2 sequences are SGDLS and YYNGEE. The length of the CDR3 is 15 residues.

This clone was seen more than once but under ten times. The sample has other DNA sequences that encode this CDR3 too. This rearrangement joins TRBV4-1 to TRBJ2-1, with TRBD1 matching 10 bases. The length of the CDR3 is 16 residues. Germline loops: CDR1 MGHRA, CDR2 YSYEKL. With V trimmed by 0 bases and J by 6 bases, 5 bases remained unmatched. The CDR3: CASSQDPGQGFNEQFF. Here the CDR3 DNA reads TGCGCCAGCAGCCAAGATCCGGGACAGGGGTTCAATGAGCAGTTCTTC.

V gene TRBV7-3 combines with J gene TRBJ2-3; D is perhaps TRBD1 (5 bases). Trimming removed 0 bases at V and 8 bases at J, with 9 bases between. Looked up from germline, CDR1 is SGHTA and CDR2 is FQGTGA. This CDR3 region has 13 residues. As DNA, the CDR3 is TGTGCCAGCAGCTTAACCTTGCAGGGTACGCAGTATTTT. It is translated as CASSLTLQGTQYF.

There are a few counts of this clone. This chain connects TRBV6-5 to TRBJ2-7, with D uncertain. Looked up from germline, CDR1 is MNHEY and CDR2 is SVGAGI. The V end was cut by 6 bases, the J end by 3 bases, with 9 bases between. The CDR3 has 12 amino acids. The CDR3 DNA reads as TGTGCCAGCAGCCGTGTCTTCTACGAGCAGTACTTC. This encodes CASSRVFYEQYF.

The rearrangement uses TRBV28 and TRBJ2-1; 9 positions match TRBD1. The CDR3 contains 16 residues. Looked up from germline, CDR1 is MDHEN and CDR2 is SYDVKM. V trimming: 7 bases; J trimming: 2 bases; junction bases outside the gene matches: 9. CDR3 coding DNA: TGTGCCAGCACCACTCCCGGACAGGGGACCTACAATGAGCAGTTCTTC. Its protein is CASTTPGQGTYNEQFF.

The chain has TRBV5-1 and TRBJ2-3; 7 bases are shared with TRBD1. The CDR3 covers 12 residues. Germline V gene lookup returns CDR1 SGHRS and CDR2 YFSETQ. After removal of 5 bases from V and 7 bases from J, the junction contained 4 bases not matched to a gene. The CDR3 region has the DNA TGCGCCAGCAGTGACAGGGAAAATACGCAGTATTTT. Translated, it gives CASSDRENTQYF. Filled out from reference TRBV5-1 and TRBJ2-3, the complete variable domain reads KAGVTQTPRYLIKTRGQQVTLSCSPISGHRSVSWYQQTPGQGLQFLFEYFSETQRNKGNFPGRFSGRQFSNSRSEMNVSTLELGDSALYLCASSDRENTQYFGPGTRLTVL.

V usage is TRBV19 and J usage is TRBJ1-1; 7 bases fit TRBD1. The CDR3 runs 13 residues. V was clipped by 5 bases and J by 5 bases; unmatched bases: 5. Germline assignment: CDR1 LNHDA and CDR2 SQIVND (reference sequence). CDR3 sequence: CASSYTGDTEAFF. The CDR3 DNA reads TGTGCCAGTAGTTACACAGGGGATACTGAAGCTTTCTTT.

The J gene is TRBJ2-5, the V gene TRBV19, with D perhaps TRBD1 (5 bases). V lost 3 bases, J lost 2 bases, and 13 bases lay in between. The CDR3 loop spans 15 amino acids. The germline CDR1 and CDR2 sequences are LNHDA and SQIVND (reference sequence). The chain's CDR3 is CASSMGLGGQETQYF. DNA of the CDR3: TGTGCCAGTAGTATGGGGCTCGGCGGTCAAGAGACCCAGTACTTC.

V gene TRBV5-8 combines with J gene TRBJ2-7; the D is unclear. The CDR3 sequence is 14 residues long. Germline V gene data show CDR1 as SGHTS and CDR2 as YDEGEE. V lost 4 bases and J 0 bases, leaving 11 bases between the germline ends. CDR3 sequence: CASSPPGVSYEQYF. CDR3 sequence (DNA): TGTGCCAGCAGCCCCCCGGGTGTCTCCTACGAGCAGTACTTC.

The chain employs TRBV10-3 and TRBJ1-2, with TRBD1 as a possible D gene (5 bases). The CDR3 runs to 14 residues. The germline V and J ends were trimmed by 5 bases and 4 bases, with 14 bases remaining between them. Germline assignment: CDR1 ENHRY and CDR2 SYGVKD. The CDR3 loop reads CAISTTTETYGYTF. CDR3 nucleotide sequence: TGTGCCATCAGTACCACGACAGAAACCTATGGCTACACCTTC.

The V and J genes are TRBV6-4 and TRBJ1-2; tentatively, D is TRBD1 (5 bases). The CDR3 loop spans 13 amino acids. Trimming stripped 4 bases from V and 8 bases from J, with 14 bases between. Germline CDR1 reads MRHNA; CDR2 reads SNTAGT. CDR3 DNA sequence: TGTGCCAGCAGTGCAGGGACTTACCGGGGCTACACCTTC. Its protein product is CASSAGTYRGYTF.

A single count supports this clone. J is TRBJ1-2 and V is TRBV19, with D perhaps matching TRBD1 (5 bases). V was clipped by 7 bases and J by 8 bases, with 20 bases between them. The CDR3 has 14 residues. Germline lookup yields CDR1 LNHDA and CDR2 SQIVND (reference sequence). This CDR3 is CASIHRGRDNGYTF. The CDR3 nucleotides are TGTGCCAGTATCCACCGTGGCAGGGATAACGGCTACACCTTC.

The genes are TRBV9 and TRBJ1-2; D perhaps matches TRBD1 (5 bases). CDR1 and CDR2 from the germline V gene are SGDLS and YYNGEE. The CDR3 length is 15 residues. V dropped 3 bases and J dropped 2 bases, with 14 bases sitting between them. The CDR3 sequence is CASSAKGRENYGYTF. The CDR3 nucleotides read TGTGCCAGCAGCGCCAAGGGACGGGAAAACTATGGCTACACCTTC.

The genes are TRBV11-2 and TRBJ1-1; 11 bases are a match to TRBD1. J gave up 1 base and V 3 bases, and 4 bases lay outside the gene matches. The CDR3 has 16 amino acids. The germline gives CDR1 SGHAT, CDR2 FQNNGV. The CDR3 here is CASSLGDRGSNTEAFF. In nucleotides, the CDR3 is TGTGCCAGCAGCTTGGGGGACAGGGGGTCGAACACTGAAGCTTTCTTT.

CDR3 loop: CASSQAGAGNTIYF. CDR3 coding DNA: TGCGCCAGCAGTCAGGCAGGGGCTGGAAACACCATATATTTT. The chain employs TRBV5-1 and TRBJ1-3, with D perhaps TRBD1 (6 bases). Trimming pared 5 bases from V and 2 bases from J, leaving 11 bases between. The CDR3 runs 14 residues. Germline CDR1 SGHRS, CDR2 YFSETQ.

The CDR3 DNA is TGTGCCAGCTCACCCTTCCGGACAGGGGGAGGGACAGATACGCAGTATTTT. As protein: CASSPFRTGGGTDTQYF. The V call is TRBV18, the J call TRBJ2-3, with 10 bases aligning to TRBD1. Germline CDR1 and CDR2: KGHSH and LQKENI. The J segment lost 3 bases and the V segment lost 3 bases, leaving 9 bases of the junction unmatched. The CDR3 covers 17 residues.